The 19 T cell receptor beta chains below come from one sample, sequenced in a study of T cells in Graves' hyperthyroidism and ophthalmopathy. Amplified TCR beta CDR3 regions came from RNA transcripts. The HTBI primer set served for first-round RT-PCR of the TCR CDR3. Each CDR3 protein is one row after TCRdb ran MiXCR on the multiplex PCR reads. The sample shows under 550,000 distinct CDR3 sequences, 20% of them seen only once. Sample: blood. Receptors originate from a man aged 40-55 years with Graves' ophthalmopathy.

The V call is TRBV29-1, the J call TRBJ2-2; no definite D call. The CDR3 is made up of 15 amino acids. The V end lost 6 bases, the J end lost 2 bases, and 16 bases lay between the germline ends. Per the germline V gene, CDR1 is SQVTM and CDR2 is ANQGSEA. DNA for the CDR3: TGCAGCGTCCGGGTAAACGGAATTAACACCGGGGAGCTGTTTTTT. The encoded protein is CSVRVNGINTGELFF.

This rearrangement joins TRBV9 to TRBJ1-6; D is possibly TRBD1 (6 bases). Trimming removed 5 bases from V and 13 bases from J, with 16 bases in between. The CDR3 loop spans 13 amino acids. Germline V lookup: CDR1 SGDLS, CDR2 YYNGEE. CDR3 bases: TGTGCCAGCAGTTTGGGACAAGGGTCGCCCCTCCACTTT. Its protein is CASSLGQGSPLHF.

This clonotype was detected many times. The chain joins TRBV7-2 to TRBJ2-3, with 13 positions matching TRBD2. The CDR3 runs to 15 residues. Germline CDR1 reads SGHTA; CDR2 reads FQGNSA. Trimming at V came to 4 bases and at J to 7 bases, leaving 5 bases not matched to a gene. The CDR3 DNA reads as TGTGCCAGCAGCTCACTAGCGGGAGGGCTGAATACGCAGTATTTT. As protein: CASSSLAGGLNTQYF.

J is TRBJ1-2 and V is TRBV5-4; D is unresolved. Per germline, CDR1 SGHNT and CDR2 YYREEE (reference sequence). V shed 0 bases and J shed 4 bases, with 10 bases lying between them. This CDR3 has 14 amino acids. The CDR3 bases are TGTGCCAGCAGCTTGGCGGTGTTGGGCTATGGCTACACCTTC. Residues: CASSLAVLGYGYTF.

This clonotype has only a few counts. The rearrangement joins TRBV2 to TRBJ2-1, with D possibly TRBD2 on 7 matching bases. Per the germline V gene, CDR1 is SNHLY and CDR2 is FYNNEI. V was pared by 5 bases and J by 7 bases, with 15 bases between. The length of the CDR3 is 14 residues. The CDR3 reads CASSRNGGPNEQFF. CDR3 DNA sequence: TGTGCCAGCAGTAGGAACGGGGGGCCAAATGAGCAGTTCTTC.

In its sample, this clonotype was seen many times. V and J are TRBV20-1 and TRBJ2-6; D is undetermined. Between the trimmed V and J ends, which lost 7 bases and 0 bases, there was a span of 10 bases. The germline V gene encodes CDR1 DFQATT and CDR2 SNEGSKA (reference sequence). The CDR3 runs 14 residues. The CDR3, as DNA: TGCAGTGGGGTAGGTGGCTCTGGGGCCAACGTCCTGACTTTC. Translated, it gives CSGVGGSGANVLTF.

This clonotype was counted a few times. This chain uses TRBV5-8 with TRBJ2-1; D not certain. V was trimmed by 4 bases and J by 6 bases, leaving 11 bases between them. Per the germline V gene, CDR1 is SGHTS and CDR2 is YDEGEE. CDR3 length equals 13 residues. The CDR3 DNA reads TGTGCCAGCAGCCGCCGAGACCTCAATGAGCAGTTCTTC. Amino acid sequence: CASSRRDLNEQFF.

At least ten counts were recorded for this clonotype. The V call is TRBV2, the J call TRBJ1-1; TRBD1 might be the D (5 bases). Trimming left V 5 bases short and J 6 bases short, with 10 bases between. Germline lookup yields CDR1 SNHLY and CDR2 FYNNEI. This CDR3 has 12 amino acids. The CDR3 sequence is CASSWGGAEAFF. The DNA of the CDR3 is TGTGCCAGCAGTTGGGGGGGGGCTGAAGCTTTCTTT.

CDR3 region: CSVEWGAATEAFF. Written as DNA, the CDR3 is TGCAGCGTTGAGTGGGGGGCGGCCACTGAAGCTTTCTTT. This chain joins TRBV29-1 and TRBJ1-1; possibly TRBD1 for D (6 bases). CDR3 length: 13 amino acids. V was clipped by 3 bases and J by 4 bases, with 12 bases between them. Germline CDR1 SQVTM, CDR2 ANQGSEA.

A few counts support this clonotype. The chain joins TRBV10-3 to TRBJ2-1, with D possibly TRBD1 on 6 matching bases. Trimming took 0 bases from V and 6 from J, leaving 12 bases between them. Per germline, CDR1 ENHRY and CDR2 SYGVKD. The CDR3 loop spans 15 amino acids. In DNA form, the CDR3 reads TGTGCCATCAGTGAGTCGTTCTCACAGGGCAATGAGCAGTTCTTC. Its translation: CAISESFSQGNEQFF.

The CDR3 DNA follows: TGTGCCAGCAGCGTAGAAGTGGCGGCCAACGAGCAGTACTTC. Protein: CASSVEVAANEQYF. This chain links TRBV9 with TRBJ2-7; D gene unclear. Germline assignment: CDR1 SGDLS and CDR2 YYNGEE. The CDR3 spans 14 residues. Trimming took 0 bases from V and 5 from J, leaving 12 bases between them.

The V call is TRBV4-1, the J call TRBJ1-5; 9 bases agree with TRBD1. This CDR3 has 15 residues. V gave up 2 bases and J gave up 7 bases; unmatched junction bases: 6. Germline V gene lookup returns CDR1 MGHRA and CDR2 YSYEKL. The CDR3 region has the DNA TGCGCCAGCAGCCAAAGGACAGGGGTTGAGCAGCCCCAGCATTTT. This translates into CASSQRTGVEQPQHF.

This clonotype has only a few counts. V gene TRBV12-3 or TRBV12-4 combines with J gene TRBJ2-3, with 13 bases lining up with TRBD2. The CDR3 is made up of 16 amino acids. V lost 2 bases, J lost 6 bases, and 5 bases stayed unmatched. The CDR3 nucleotides read TGTGCCAGCAGTTTACGACTAGCGGGGGGTCAGGATACGCAGTATTTT. Protein: CASSLRLAGGQDTQYF.

V usage is TRBV5-1 and J usage is TRBJ1-1; D is possibly TRBD1 (6 bases). Germline V gene sequence: CDR1 SGHRS, CDR2 YFSETQ. V lost 10 bases to trimming and J lost 0 bases, with 19 bases between them. CDR3 length equals 15 residues. The CDR3: CAASEGGGMNTEAFF. The CDR3 nucleotides are TGCGCCGCCTCGGAGGGGGGCGGGATGAACACTGAAGCTTTCTTT.

This clonotype was picked up many times. In nucleotides, the CDR3 is TGTGCCAGCAGATCCTCCGGGACTAGCGGGAGTCAGTACTTC. It specifies CASRSSGTSGSQYF. The chain links TRBV6-2 or TRBV6-3 to TRBJ2-7, with TRBD2 matching over 14 bases. Germline V gives CDR1 MNHEY, CDR2 SVGEGT. Germline trimming cut 6 bases from V and 10 bases from J; bases unmatched to any gene: 8. The CDR3 runs to 14 residues.

This clonotype showed up many times. The CDR3 bases are TGTGCCAGCAGTGAAAGTTGGGGATTAGGACAGGTCTCAATCCCAAGGGTGAACGAGCAGTACTTC. It yields the protein CASSESWGLGQVSIPRVNEQYF. V gene TRBV6-1 combines with J gene TRBJ2-7; 7 bases agree with TRBD1. This CDR3 contains 22 residues. CDR1 is MNHNS and CDR2 is SASEGT in the germline V gene. V lost 2 bases to trimming and J lost 5 bases; unmatched junction nucleotides: 30.

Many counts were recorded for this clonotype. The V call is TRBV27, the J call TRBJ2-2; a possible D gene is TRBD1 (5 bases). V lost 7 bases and J 6 bases, leaving 15 bases between the germline ends. CDR3 length: 14 amino acids. Germline V gene sequence: CDR1 MNHEY, CDR2 SMNVEV (reference sequence). In nucleotides, the CDR3 is TGTGCCAGCAAGGGGCAGGCTCGCGCCGGGGAGCTGTTTTTT. Translated, it gives CASKGQARAGELFF.

This chain connects TRBV2 to TRBJ2-5; tentatively, D is TRBD2 (6 bases). This CDR3 has 10 residues. Trimming left V 8 bases short and J 11 bases short, with 12 bases between. From germline, CDR1 is SNHLY and CDR2 FYNNEI. CDR3 nucleotide sequence: TGTGCCAGCGGGGGGACGGGACAGTACTTC. It yields the protein CASGGTGQYF.

Ten or more counts support this clonotype. The chain recombines TRBV11-2 with TRBJ2-7; D ambiguous. The V gene lost 0 bases and the J gene lost 6 bases, with 6 bases spanning the gap. Germline V lookup: CDR1 SGHAT, CDR2 FQNNGV. This CDR3 comprises 12 residues. CDR3: CASSLDYSEQYF. The CDR3 nucleotides read TGTGCCAGCAGCTTAGATTATAGCGAGCAGTACTTC.